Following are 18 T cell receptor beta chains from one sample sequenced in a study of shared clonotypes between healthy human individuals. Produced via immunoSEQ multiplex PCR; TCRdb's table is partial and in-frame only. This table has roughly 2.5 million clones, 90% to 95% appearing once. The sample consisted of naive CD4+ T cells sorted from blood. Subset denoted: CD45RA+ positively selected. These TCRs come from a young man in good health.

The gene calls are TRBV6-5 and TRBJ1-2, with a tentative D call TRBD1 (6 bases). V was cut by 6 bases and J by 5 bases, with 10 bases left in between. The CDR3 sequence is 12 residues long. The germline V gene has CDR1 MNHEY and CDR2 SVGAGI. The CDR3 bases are TGTGCCAGCAGGGCAGGGGTTTATGGCTACACCTTC. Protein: CASRAGVYGYTF.

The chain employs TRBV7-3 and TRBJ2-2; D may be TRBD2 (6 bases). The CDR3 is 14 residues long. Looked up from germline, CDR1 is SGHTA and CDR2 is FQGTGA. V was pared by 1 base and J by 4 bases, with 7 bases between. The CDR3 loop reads CASSLKGGTGELFF. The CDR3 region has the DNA TGTGCCAGCAGCTTAAAGGGAGGCACCGGGGAGCTGTTTTTT.

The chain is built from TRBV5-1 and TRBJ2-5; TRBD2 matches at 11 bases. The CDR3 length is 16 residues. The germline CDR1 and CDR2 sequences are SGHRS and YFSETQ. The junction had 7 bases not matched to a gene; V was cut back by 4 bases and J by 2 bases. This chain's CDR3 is CASSRWTSGRQETQYF. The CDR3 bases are TGCGCCAGCAGCCGTTGGACTAGCGGGCGGCAAGAGACCCAGTACTTC.

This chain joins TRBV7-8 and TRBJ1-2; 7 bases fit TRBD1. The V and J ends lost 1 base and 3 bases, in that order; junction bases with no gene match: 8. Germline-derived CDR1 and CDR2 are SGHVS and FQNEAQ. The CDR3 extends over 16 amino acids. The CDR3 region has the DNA TGTGCCAGCAGCTTAGTGGGGACAGTCTCTGACTATGGCTACACCTTC. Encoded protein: CASSLVGTVSDYGYTF.

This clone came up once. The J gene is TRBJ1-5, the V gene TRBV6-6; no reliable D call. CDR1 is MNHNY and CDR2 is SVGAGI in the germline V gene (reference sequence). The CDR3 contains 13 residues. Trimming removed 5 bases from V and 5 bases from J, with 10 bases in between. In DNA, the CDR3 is TGTGCCAGCAGTCCCGGGGTTCATCAGCCCCAGCATTTT. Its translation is CASSPGVHQPQHF.

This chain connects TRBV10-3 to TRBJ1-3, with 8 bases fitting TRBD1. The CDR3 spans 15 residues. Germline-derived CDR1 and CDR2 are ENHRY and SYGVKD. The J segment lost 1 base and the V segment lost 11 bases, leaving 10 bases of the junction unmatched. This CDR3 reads CASSGQGTSGNTIYF. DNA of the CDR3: TGTGCCTCCTCCGGACAGGGAACTTCTGGAAACACCATATATTTT.

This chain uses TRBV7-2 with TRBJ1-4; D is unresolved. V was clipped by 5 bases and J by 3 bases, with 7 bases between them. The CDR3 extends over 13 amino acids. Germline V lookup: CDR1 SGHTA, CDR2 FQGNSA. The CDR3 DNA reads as TGTGCCAGCAGCAAGGGTGCTAATGAAAAACTGTTTTTT. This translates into CASSKGANEKLFF.

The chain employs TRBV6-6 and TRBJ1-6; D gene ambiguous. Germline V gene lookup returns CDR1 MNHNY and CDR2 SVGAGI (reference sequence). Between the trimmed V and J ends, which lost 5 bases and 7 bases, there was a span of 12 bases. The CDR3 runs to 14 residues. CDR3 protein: CASSGGQSNSPLHF. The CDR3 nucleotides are TGTGCCAGCAGTGGTGGGCAGTCAAATTCACCCCTCCACTTT.

CDR3 sequence: CASSVAAGGYYEQYF. The DNA of the CDR3 is TGTGCCAGCAGTGTGGCAGCGGGGGGGTACTACGAGCAGTACTTC. The J gene is TRBJ2-7, the V gene TRBV2, with TRBD2 identical over 10 bases. The J segment lost 3 bases and the V segment lost 4 bases, leaving 6 bases of the junction unmatched. The CDR3 sequence is 15 residues long. Germline loops: CDR1 SNHLY, CDR2 FYNNEI.

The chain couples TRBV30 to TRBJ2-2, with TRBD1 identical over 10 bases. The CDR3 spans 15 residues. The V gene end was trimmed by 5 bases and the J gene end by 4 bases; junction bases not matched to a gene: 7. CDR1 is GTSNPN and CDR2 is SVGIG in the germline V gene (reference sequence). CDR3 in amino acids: CAWGTGALLTGELFF. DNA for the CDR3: TGTGCCTGGGGGACAGGGGCTCTTCTCACCGGGGAGCTGTTTTTT. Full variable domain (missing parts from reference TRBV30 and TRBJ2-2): SQTIHQWPATLVQPVGSPLSLECTVEGTSNPNLYWYRQAAGRGLQLLFYSVGIGQISSEVPQNLSASRPQDRQFILSSKKLLLSDSGFYLCAWGTGALLTGELFFGEGSRLTVL.

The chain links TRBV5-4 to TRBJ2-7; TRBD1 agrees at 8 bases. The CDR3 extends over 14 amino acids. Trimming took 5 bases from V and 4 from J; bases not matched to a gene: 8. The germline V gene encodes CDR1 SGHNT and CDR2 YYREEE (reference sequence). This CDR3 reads CASRAGTGEYEQYF. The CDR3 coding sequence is TGTGCCAGCAGGGCCGGGACAGGAGAATACGAGCAGTACTTC.

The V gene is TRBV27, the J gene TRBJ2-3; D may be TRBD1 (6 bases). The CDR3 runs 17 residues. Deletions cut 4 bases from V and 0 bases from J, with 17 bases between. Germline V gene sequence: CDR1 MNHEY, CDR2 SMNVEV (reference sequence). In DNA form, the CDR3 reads TGTGCCAGCAGTTCGCCCGACAGGCGGGCTAGCACAGATACGCAGTATTTT. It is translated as CASSSPDRRASTDTQYF.

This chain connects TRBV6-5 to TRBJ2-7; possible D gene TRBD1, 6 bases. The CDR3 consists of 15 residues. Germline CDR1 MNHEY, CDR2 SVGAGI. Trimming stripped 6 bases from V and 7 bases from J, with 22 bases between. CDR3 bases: TGTGCCAGCAGCAGACCCTCGACAGGACCGGGGGAGCAGTACTTC. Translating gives CASSRPSTGPGEQYF.

The CDR3 sequence: CAGTAQRNSPLHF. The DNA for the CDR3 is TGTGCCGGCACAGCACAGAGAAATTCACCCCTCCACTTT. The V gene is TRBV30, the J gene TRBJ1-6; D remains unclear. Trimming shortened V by 8 bases and J by 7 bases, and 15 bases separated the two germline ends. The CDR3 runs 13 residues. Germline-derived CDR1 and CDR2 are GTSNPN and SVGIG (reference sequence).

The CDR3 region is CASSGSYGYTF. The CDR3 coding sequence is TGTGCCAGCAGTGGGTCTTATGGCTACACCTTC. This chain connects TRBV25-1 to TRBJ1-2; D is undetermined. The V gene lost 4 bases and the J gene lost 5 bases, with 5 bases spanning the gap. The CDR3 extends over 11 amino acids. Per the germline V gene, CDR1 is MGHDK and CDR2 is SYGVNS.

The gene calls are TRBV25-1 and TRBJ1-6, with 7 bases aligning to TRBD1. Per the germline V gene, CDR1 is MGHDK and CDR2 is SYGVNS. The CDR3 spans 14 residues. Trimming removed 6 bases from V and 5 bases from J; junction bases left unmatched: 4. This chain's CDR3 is CASRAGQNNSPLHF. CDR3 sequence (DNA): TGTGCCAGCAGGGCGGGACAGAATAATTCACCCCTCCACTTT.

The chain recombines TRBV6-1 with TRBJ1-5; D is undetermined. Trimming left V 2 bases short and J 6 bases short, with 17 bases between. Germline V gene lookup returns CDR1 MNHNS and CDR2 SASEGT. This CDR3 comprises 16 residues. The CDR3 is CASSELGWFGSQPQHF. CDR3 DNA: TGTGCCAGCAGTGAATTGGGGTGGTTTGGCTCTCAGCCCCAGCATTTT.

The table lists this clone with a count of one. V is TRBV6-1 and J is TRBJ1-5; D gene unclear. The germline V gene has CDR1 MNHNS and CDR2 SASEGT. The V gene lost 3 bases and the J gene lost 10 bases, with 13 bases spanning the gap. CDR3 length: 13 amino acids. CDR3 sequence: CASSDRQSPPQHF. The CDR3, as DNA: TGTGCCAGCAGTGACCGGCAGTCCCCCCCCCAGCATTTT.